This T cell receptor (beta chain) came from a study of tumor and adjacent non-tumor tissue in lung cancer. Study summary: Aged about 30 to 85 years, patients included 10 men and roughly 5 women with stage I to III disease. Whole-study findings and limits: Tumor repertoires had a smaller top 100 clone share than normal lung.

TCRbeta libraries were built with three rounds of nested PCR, modified from ARM-PCR. MiXCR, run by TCRdb on the multiplex PCR reads, gives a single entry per CDR3 protein. The sample carries 60,000 or so distinct CDR3 sequences, around two thirds recorded once. No cell sorting was done before RNA was extracted from the tissue. This non-tumor lung sample came from over 3 cm beyond the tumor edge. Newly diagnosed lung cancer patients had thoracic surgery in China, August–late 2014, without prior chemotherapy. This clonotype occurred many times. What it binds is not known. The CDR3 is 11 amino acids. CDR1 and CDR2 from the germline V gene are DFQATT and SNEGSKA (reference sequence). Deletions cut 4 bases from V and 5 bases from J, with 9 bases between.

The clonotype originates from a man aged 70 or older with non-small cell lung cancer. The chain recombines TRBV20-1 with TRBJ2-7; D call uncertain. The specimen was distant non-tumor lung tissue. CDR3 coding DNA: TGCAGTGCTACTCGACACAACGAGCAGTACTTC. Translated: CSATRHNEQYF.